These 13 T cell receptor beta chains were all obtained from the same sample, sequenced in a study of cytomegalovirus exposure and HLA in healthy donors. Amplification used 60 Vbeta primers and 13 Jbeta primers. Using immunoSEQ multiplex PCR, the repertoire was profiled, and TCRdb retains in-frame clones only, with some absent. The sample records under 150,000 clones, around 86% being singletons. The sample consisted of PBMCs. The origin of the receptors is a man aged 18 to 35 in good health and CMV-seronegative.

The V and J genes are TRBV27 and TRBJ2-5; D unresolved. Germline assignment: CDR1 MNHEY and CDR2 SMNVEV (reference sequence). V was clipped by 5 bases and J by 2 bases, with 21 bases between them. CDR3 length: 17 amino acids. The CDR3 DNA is TGTGCCAGCAGTCCTATACCCCCCCCGATAAGTCAAGAGACCCAGTACTTC. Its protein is CASSPIPPPISQETQYF.

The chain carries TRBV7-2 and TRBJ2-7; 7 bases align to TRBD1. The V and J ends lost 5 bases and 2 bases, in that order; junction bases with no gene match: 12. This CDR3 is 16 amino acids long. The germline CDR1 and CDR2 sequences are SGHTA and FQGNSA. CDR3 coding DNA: TGTGCCAGCAGCGGGGGACAGCCGGGTACGACCTACGAGCAGTACTTC. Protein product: CASSGGQPGTTYEQYF.

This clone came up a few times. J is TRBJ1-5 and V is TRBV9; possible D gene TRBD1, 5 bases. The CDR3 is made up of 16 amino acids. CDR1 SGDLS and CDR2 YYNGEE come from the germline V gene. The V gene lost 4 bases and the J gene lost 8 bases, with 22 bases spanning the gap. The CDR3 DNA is TGTGCCAGCAGCTCTGGGGGTGGGGGATTAGCGGAGCCCCAGCATTTT. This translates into CASSSGGGGLAEPQHF.

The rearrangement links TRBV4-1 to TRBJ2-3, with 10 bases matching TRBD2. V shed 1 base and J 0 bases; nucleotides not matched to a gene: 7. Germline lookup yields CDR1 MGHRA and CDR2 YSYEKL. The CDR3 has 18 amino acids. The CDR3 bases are TGCGCCAGCAGCCAAGCCAGGGGACTAGCGATTAGCACAGATACGCAGTATTTT. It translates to CASSQARGLAISTDTQYF.

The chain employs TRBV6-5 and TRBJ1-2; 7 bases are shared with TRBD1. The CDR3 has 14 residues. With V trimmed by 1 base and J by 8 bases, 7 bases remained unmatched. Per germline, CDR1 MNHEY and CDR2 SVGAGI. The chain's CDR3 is CASSYFRDREGYTF. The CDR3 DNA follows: TGTGCCAGCAGTTACTTCCGGGACAGAGAGGGCTACACCTTC.

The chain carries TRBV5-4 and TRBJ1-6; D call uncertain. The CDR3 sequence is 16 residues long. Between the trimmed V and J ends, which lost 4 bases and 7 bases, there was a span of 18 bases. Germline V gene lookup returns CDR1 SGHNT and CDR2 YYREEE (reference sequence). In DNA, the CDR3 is TGTGCCAGCAGCGCACCTTCTCCGGGTCCCAATTCACCCCTCCACTTT. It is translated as CASSAPSPGPNSPLHF.

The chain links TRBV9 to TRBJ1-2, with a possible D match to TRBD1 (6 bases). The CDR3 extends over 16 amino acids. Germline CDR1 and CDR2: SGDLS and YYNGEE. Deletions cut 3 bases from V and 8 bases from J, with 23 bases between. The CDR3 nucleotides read TGTGCCAGCAGCGCTCTACCAGGGGCCTATTCAGGGGGCTACACCTTC. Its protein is CASSALPGAYSGGYTF.

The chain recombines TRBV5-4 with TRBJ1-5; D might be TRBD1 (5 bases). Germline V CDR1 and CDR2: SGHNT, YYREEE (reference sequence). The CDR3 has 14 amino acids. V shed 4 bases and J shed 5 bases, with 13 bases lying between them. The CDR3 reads CASSEDRNHQPQHF. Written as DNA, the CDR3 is TGTGCCAGCAGCGAAGACAGAAACCATCAGCCCCAGCATTTT.

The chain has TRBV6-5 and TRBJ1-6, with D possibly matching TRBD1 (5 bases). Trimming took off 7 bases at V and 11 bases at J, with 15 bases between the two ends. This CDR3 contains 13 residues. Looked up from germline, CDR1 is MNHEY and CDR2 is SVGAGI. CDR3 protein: CASMGPRRTPLHF. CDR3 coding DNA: TGTGCCAGCATGGGGCCACGTCGTACACCCCTCCACTTT.

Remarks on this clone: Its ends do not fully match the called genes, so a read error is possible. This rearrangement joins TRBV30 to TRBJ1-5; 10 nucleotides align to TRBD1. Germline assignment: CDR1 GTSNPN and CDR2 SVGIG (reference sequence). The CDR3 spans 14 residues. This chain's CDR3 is CAWSVPLGDRGTNF. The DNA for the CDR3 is TGTGCCTGGAGTGTACCTTTGGGGGACAGGGGAACAAATTTT.

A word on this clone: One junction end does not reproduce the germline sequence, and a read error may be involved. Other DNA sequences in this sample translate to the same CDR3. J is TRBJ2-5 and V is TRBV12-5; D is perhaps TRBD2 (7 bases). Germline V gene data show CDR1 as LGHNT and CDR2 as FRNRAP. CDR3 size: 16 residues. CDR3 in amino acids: CASGWGTGGALETQYF. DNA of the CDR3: TGTGCTAGCGGTTGGGGGACTGGGGGGGCCCTGGAGACCCAGTACTTC.

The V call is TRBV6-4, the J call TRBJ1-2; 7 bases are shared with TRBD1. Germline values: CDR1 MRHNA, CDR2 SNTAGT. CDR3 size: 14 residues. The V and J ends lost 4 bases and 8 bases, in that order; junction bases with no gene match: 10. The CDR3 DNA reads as TGTGCCAGCAGTGGAGACTCAGGGGGAGGAGGCTACACCTTC. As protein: CASSGDSGGGGYTF.

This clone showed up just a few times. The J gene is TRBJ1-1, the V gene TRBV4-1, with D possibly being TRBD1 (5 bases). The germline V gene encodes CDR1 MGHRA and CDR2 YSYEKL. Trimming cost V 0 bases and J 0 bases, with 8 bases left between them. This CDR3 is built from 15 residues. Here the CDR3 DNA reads TGCGCCAGCAGCCAAGAGGAACAGGTGAACACTGAAGCTTTCTTT. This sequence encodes CASSQEEQVNTEAFF.